There are a few counts of the clone carrying this TCR beta chain. Antigen: not known. This CDR3 is 14 amino acids long. Germline CDR1 SNHLY, CDR2 FYNNEI. V was pared by 4 bases and J by 7 bases, with 16 bases between. The source of the sample is a study of blood T cells in healthy people across ages. Study-level findings and limits: In the absence of known donor CMV status, changes in expanded clonotypes were possibly confounded.

Sample-barcoded 5' priming and a J-beta primer mix drove a second PCR of roughly 7 to 11 cycles. TCRdb independently ran MiXCR on the 5' RACE reads; one entry per CDR3 protein. The table shows around 1,000,000 distinct CDR3 sequences, with more than 30% occurring only once. Sequencing was done on a sample of blood. The genes are TRBV2 and TRBJ1-2; unclear D gene. The sequence came from a man younger than 35 in good health. CDR3 region: CASSAKPEATGYTF. DNA of the CDR3: TGTGCCAGCAGTGCAAAACCCGAGGCGACTGGCTACACCTTC.